The 9 T cell receptor beta chains reported below all come from one sample, sequenced in a study of blood T cell repertoires in COVID-19. Sequencing was performed with immunoSEQ multiplex PCR; in TCRdb, only in-frame clones are kept and a portion is missing. The profile shows 230,000 or so clones, roughly 84% of them singletons. Sequencing used peripheral blood. The source of these receptors is a man aged 35 to 55 who had recovered from COVID-19.

This clone was seen more than once but under ten times. Other DNA sequences in this specimen translate into the identical CDR3. The V and J genes are TRBV2 and TRBJ1-5; D is unresolved. V was trimmed by 8 bases and J by 0 bases, leaving 8 bases between them. The CDR3 consists of 13 residues. The V gene's germline CDR1 is SNHLY and CDR2 FYNNEI. The CDR3 nucleotides are TGTGCCAGCCGCCGGGATAGCAATCAGCCCCAGCATTTT. This sequence encodes CASRRDSNQPQHF.

The chain couples TRBV5-4 to TRBJ2-3; 12 bases align to TRBD2. The CDR3 extends over 14 amino acids. Germline CDR1 is SGHNT and CDR2 is YYREEE (reference sequence). J was trimmed by 9 bases and V by 0 bases; bases with no gene match: 2. In nucleotides, the CDR3 is TGTGCCAGCAGCTTGGGACTAGCGGGAGACACGCAGTATTTT. This gives the protein CASSLGLAGDTQYF.

The J gene is TRBJ2-7, the V gene TRBV18, with 7 bases identical to TRBD2. V was clipped by 6 bases and J by 5 bases; unmatched bases: 7. Germline V gene sequence: CDR1 KGHSH, CDR2 LQKENI. The CDR3 covers 13 residues. CDR3 coding DNA: TGTGCCAGCTCGTCCGGGGGAGGGGACGAGCAGTACTTC. This sequence encodes CASSSGGGDEQYF.

The V call is TRBV6-5, the J call TRBJ1-2; D gene uncertain. The CDR3 is 14 residues long. Per the germline V gene, CDR1 is MNHEY and CDR2 is SVGAGI. V lost 3 bases, J lost 6 bases, and 14 bases lay in between. The CDR3 loop reads CASSYNEGGNGYTF. DNA for the CDR3: TGTGCCAGCAGTTATAATGAGGGAGGGAATGGCTACACCTTC.

The gene calls are TRBV27 and TRBJ1-2; TRBD1 is a possible D gene (5 bases). The ends were cut back, 5 bases at V and 2 bases at J, with 15 bases in the middle. CDR3 length: 15 residues. Germline CDR1 is MNHEY and CDR2 is SMNVEV (reference sequence). CDR3 protein: CASSPPGGTNYGYTF. In nucleotides, the CDR3 is TGTGCCAGCAGTCCGCCGGGGGGAACCAACTATGGCTACACCTTC.

The V and J genes are TRBV7-2 and TRBJ2-5, with 12 positions matching TRBD2. The V and J ends lost 5 bases and 5 bases, in that order; junction bases with no gene match: 6. The CDR3 extends over 15 amino acids. Per germline, CDR1 SGHTA and CDR2 FQGNSA. The CDR3 spells CASSPRTSGTETQYF. The CDR3 coding sequence is TGTGCCAGCAGCCCGAGGACTAGCGGGACTGAGACCCAGTACTTC. The entire variable domain, with the rest obtained from reference TRBV7-2 and TRBJ2-5, is as follows: GAGVSQSPSNKVTEKGKDVELRCDPISGHTALYWYRQSLGQGLEFLIYFQGNSAPDKSGLPSDRFSAERTGGSVSTLTIQRTQQEDSAVYLCASSPRTSGTETQYFGPGTRLLVL.

V gene TRBV23-1 combines with J gene TRBJ1-6; a weak D match, TRBD1 (6 bases). TRBV23-1 has ORF status, its function being uncertain. Trimming cost V 6 bases and J 7 bases, with 22 bases left between them. The CDR3 consists of 17 residues. The CDR3 nucleotides read TGCGCCAGCAGGCGGGGGCCGTACAACAAGATAAATTCACCCCTCCACTTT. Translation: CASRRGPYNKINSPLHF.

The chain carries TRBV5-1 and TRBJ1-1; the D is unclear. Trimming removed 1 base at V and 2 bases at J, with 6 bases between. The CDR3 spans 13 residues. From germline, CDR1 is SGHRS and CDR2 YFSETQ. CDR3 in amino acids: CASSLFLNTEAFF. In nucleotides, the CDR3 is TGCGCCAGCAGCTTGTTCCTAAACACTGAAGCTTTCTTT.

The CDR3 here is CASSKTGRTEAFF. CDR3 nucleotide sequence: TGTGCCAGCAGTAAGACAGGGCGAACTGAAGCTTTCTTT. The rearrangement joins TRBV5-6 to TRBJ1-1, with 7 bases fitting TRBD1. There are 13 residues in the CDR3. Germline V gives CDR1 SGHDT, CDR2 YYEEEE. Trimming took 5 bases from V and 5 from J; bases not matched to a gene: 6.